Listed below are T cell receptor beta chains from one sample, sequenced in a study of tumor and adjacent non-tumor tissue in lung cancer. MiXCR, run by TCRdb on the multiplex PCR reads, gives a single entry per CDR3 protein. The repertoire holds 75,000 to 80,000 distinct CDR3 sequences, with over 60% as singletons. Source material: distant non-tumor lung tissue. The origin of the receptors is a man between 65 and 79 years old with non-small cell lung cancer. Both conserved end residues are part of each CDR3. The order of the fields is D gene, CDR3 length, V gene, J gene, clone size, CDR3 DNA, CDR3 protein. D genes are given only for firm matches. Clone size is not always given. Where it is, it says once, few, many or a class for expanded clones.

-	19	TRBV5-6	TRBJ2-4	many	TGTGCCAGCAGCTTGAATCGGGGGGCGGAAAATTTAGCCAAAAACATTCAGTACTTC	CASSLNRGAENLAKNIQYF
-	14	TRBV12-5	TRBJ1-5	-	TGTGCTAGTGGTCTTACCGCTGGCCGTCAGCCCCAGCGTTTT	CASGLTAGRQPQRF
TRBD1	14	TRBV6-1	TRBJ2-5	-	TGTGTCAGCAATGGCGGACAGGGAAAGGAGACCCAGTACTTC	CVSNGGQGKETQYF
-	16	TRBV7-8	TRBJ1-5	once	TGTGCCAGCAGCTTAACCGGACACTATAGCATTCAGCCCCAGCATTTT	CASSLTGHYSIQPQHF
TRBD2	16	TRBV4-2	TRBJ2-3	once	TGTGTCAGCAGCCAGGTTAGCGGGGGTGCCCAAGATACGCAGTATTTT	CVSSQVSGGAQDTQYF
TRBD1	16	TRBV11-3	TRBJ1-1	few	TGTGTCACCACCTTCCGGGACAGAACCCTTAACATTGAAGCTTTCTTT	CVTTFRDRTLNIEAFF
-	11	TRBV10-2	TRBJ2-2	-	TGCGCCAGAAGTGGCACCGGGGAGCTGTTTTTT	CARSGTGELFF
-	19	TRBV6-2/TRBV6-3	TRBJ1-5	-	TGTGTCATCAGTTACTCGATTGGGGGTACAAGAGCGAGCAATCAGCCCCAGCATTTT	CVISYSIGGTRASNQPQHF
-	15	TRBV4-1	TRBJ1-4	-	TGCACCAGCAGACGGGACAAAACTACTAATGAAAAACTGTTTTTT	CTSRRDKTTNEKLFF
TRBD1	14	TRBV4-2	TRBJ2-7	-	TGTGCCATCAGCCTAGGACAGGGTCTCTACGAGCAATACTTC	CAISLGQGLYEQYF
-	16	TRBV29-1	TRBJ1-2	-	TGCAGCGTTGTCCCCTATCAATTCTCGGCAGAAGATGGCTACATCTTC	CSVVPYQFSAEDGYIF
-	14	TRBV10-3	TRBJ2-2	-	TGTGCCACTACCGGGACATTGAACACCGGGGAGCTGTTCTTT	CATTGTLNTGELFF
-	12	TRBV12-3/TRBV12-4	TRBJ1-2	once	TGTGCCAGCTGTTTGACGGGATATGGCTACACCTTC	CASCLTGYGYTF
-	13	TRBV20-1	TRBJ2-4	-	TGCAGTACTCCGACCCCGAGTAGTTACATTCAGTACTTC	CSTPTPSSYIQYF
-	12	TRBV11-2	TRBJ1-1	-	TGTGCCAGCATATTGAGGGGTACTGAAGTTTCCTTT	CASILRGTEVSF
-	14	TRBV14	TRBJ2-7	-	TGTGCCAGCAGCCAACAGACTCAGGGTCTCCAGCAGTGCTTC	CASSQQTQGLQQCF
-	15	TRBV12-3/TRBV12-4	TRBJ2-2	-	TGTACCGGCAGTCCCCAACATGTGAACGCCGGGGAGCTGTTTTTT	CTGSPQHVNAGELFF
-	14	TRBV29-1	TRBJ2-7	-	TGCAGCGTTGAAAGGGTTGGACCGACCTACGAGCAATACTTC	CSVERVGPTYEQYF
-	15	TRBV5-1	TRBJ2-2	many	TGCGCCAGCAGCCCGGGACGGTCGAACACCGGGGAGCTGTTTTTT	CASSPGRSNTGELFF
TRBD1	16	TRBV28	TRBJ2-3	-	TGTGCCAGCAGTTTGACAGAGACAGGGGGCACAGGTATGCAGTATTTT	CASSLTETGGTGMQYF
TRBD1	16	TRBV12-3/TRBV12-4	TRBJ1-3	once	TGTGCCAGCAGTATCTCCGACAGGGCTCGAGGAAACACCATATATTTT	CASSISDRARGNTIYF
-	12	TRBV29-1	TRBJ1-1	-	TGCAGCGTTGTGGCTGCGGGGCCTGAAGCTTTCTTT	CSVVAAGPEAFF
TRBD1	15	TRBV6-1	TRBJ1-4	many	TGTGCCAGCAGTGCTCGCGGGACAGGAAATGAAAAACTGTTTTTT	CASSARGTGNEKLFF
TRBD1	15	TRBV4-1	TRBJ2-1	-	TGCGCTAGCATCCAACCGGGACAGCCCTATAATGAGCAGTTCTTC	CASIQPGQPYNEQFF
TRBD2	17	TRBV4-1	TRBJ2-5	-	TGCGCCAGCAGCCAAGATCCCTCGCGGGGGAAACAAGAGACCCAGTATTTC	CASSQDPSRGKQETQYF
-	16	TRBV5-6	TRBJ1-5	-	TGTGCCAGCAGCTTGTCCGGGGTGTTGGTCGGGTCGCCCCAGTGTTTT	CASSLSGVLVGSPQCF
TRBD2	17	TRBV7-8	TRBJ2-1	-	TGTGCCAGCACTTTAGCGACTAGCGGGGGGGCACTCTATGAGCAGTTCTTC	CASTLATSGGALYEQFF
TRBD2	19	TRBV5-4	TRBJ2-1	-	TGTGCCAGCAGCTTGGCCGGGAGTACTAGCGGGGGCTCCTACAATGGACAGTTCTTC	CASSLAGSTSGGSYNGQFF
-	15	TRBV5-1	TRBJ2-6	-	TGCGCCAACAGCCCGCAGGGGCCGCGGGCCAACGTCCTGACTTTC	CANSPQGPRANVLTF
-	14	TRBV20-1	TRBJ2-2	-	TGCAGTGAAGAGGGGGGGGGTTTCACCGGGGAGCTGTTATTT	CSEEGGGFTGELLF
-	14	TRBV20-1	TRBJ2-7	few	TGCAGTGCTAGAGATGGAGGGGATGCCTACGAGCAGTACTTC	CSARDGGDAYEQYF
TRBD2	16	TRBV11-1	TRBJ2-1	-	TGTGCTAGCAGTCCGTTAACTAGCGACAAAAACAATGAGCAGTTCTTC	CASSPLTSDKNNEQFF
-	13	TRBV29-1	TRBJ2-5	-	TGCAGCGTTGGGACAAGGGATTTGGGGACACAGTACTTC	CSVGTRDLGTQYF
-	15	TRBV11-3	TRBJ2-3	few	TGTACCAGCACCCGTCGGGAAGTAAGCATAGATACACAGTATTTT	CTSTRREVSIDTQYF
-	13	TRBV13	TRBJ2-3	once	TGTGCCAGCGACGGCGGAGGCACAGATACACAGTATTTT	CASDGGGTDTQYF
-	13	TRBV11-1	TRBJ2-5	-	TGTGCCAGTGCGTCAGGGGTCTCGGAGGCCCAGTACTTC	CASASGVSEAQYF
TRBD2	17	TRBV12-3/TRBV12-4	TRBJ2-1	many	TGTGCCAGCAGTTTGGGGACGGGAGGGGGCTCCTACAATGAGCAGTTCTTC	CASSLGTGGGSYNEQFF
-	13	TRBV12-5	TRBJ1-5	-	TGTGATAATGGTTTTGACATAACTCAGCCCCAGCATTTT	CDNGFDITQPQHF
-	16	TRBV20-1	TRBJ2-7	-	TGCAGTGCTAGTCCCTCCCCTCGACTCAACTCCTACGAGCACTACTTC	CSASPSPRLNSYEHYF
-	13	TRBV12-5	TRBJ1-5	-	TGTGCTAGTGGTATGGCCCTTAATCAGCCACAGCATTTT	CASGMALNQPQHF
-	14	TRBV5-1	TRBJ1-1	-	TGCGTCAGCAGCTTTTTTGGGGTCGCGGCTGAAGCTTTCTTT	CVSSFFGVAAEAFF
-	16	TRBV29-1	TRBJ2-5	-	TGCAGCGCCAAGCCCTACTTCCAGACAGGTCGAGAGGCCCAGTACTTC	CSAKPYFQTGREAQYF
-	15	TRBV11-2	TRBJ1-4	-	TGCGCCAGCAGCTTAGAAACAGAGCGTAATGAAATACTGTTTTTT	CASSLETERNEILFF
-	11	TRBV20-1	TRBJ2-3	-	TGCAGTGCAAGGGTTTCAGATACCCAGTGTTTT	CSARVSDTQCF
-	14	TRBV29-1	TRBJ2-3	-	TGCAGTGTCGCTGGGACATCTAACACAGATACGCAGTATTTT	CSVAGTSNTDTQYF
-	16	TRBV6-2/TRBV6-3	TRBJ2-1	many	TGTGCCAGCAGTTACTTAGCGGCCTTCTCCTACAATGAGCAGTTCTTC	CASSYLAAFSYNEQFF
-	15	TRBV11-2	TRBJ2-3	-	TGTGCCAGCAGCTTAGATGGTGCGGGTGCAGATACGCAGTATTTT	CASSLDGAGADTQYF
-	17	TRBV12-3/TRBV12-4	TRBJ2-3	few	TGTGCCAGCAGTTTTAGCGTAGGGAACATTGTGTTAGATACGCACTATTTT	CASSFSVGNIVLDTHYF
TRBD2	16	TRBV10-2	TRBJ2-1	-	TGCGCCAGCAGGGGACTAGCGGGAATCCTCTACAATGAGCAGTTCTTC	CASRGLAGILYNEQFF
-	17	TRBV29-1	TRBJ2-3	once	TGCAGCATACTCCCATATGTGATAGGGGGGGAGACAGATACACAGTATTTT	CSILPYVIGGETDTQYF
TRBD1	14	TRBV6-2/TRBV6-3	TRBJ1-2	-	TGTGCCGGCAATACGGACAGGACTAACTATGGCTACACCTTC	CAGNTDRTNYGYTF
TRBD2	16	TRBV6-5	TRBJ2-7	once	TGTGACAGCAGTTCGCCGGTGTCTGGGGGGGCCTACGAGCAGTACTTC	CDSSSPVSGGAYEQYF
-	14	TRBV20-1	TRBJ2-7	-	TGCAGTACTAGAACACGGGGGGCCACCTACGAGCAGTACTTC	CSTRTRGATYEQYF
-	17	TRBV11-2	TRBJ2-1	-	TGTGCCAGCGTTTTGGGTTCCAGCGTCGCCTCCTACAATGAGCAGTCCTTC	CASVLGSSVASYNEQSF
TRBD1	12	TRBV12-3/TRBV12-4	TRBJ1-5	-	TGTGCCAGTAGCGACAGGGTTCAGTCCCAGCATTTT	CASSDRVQSQHF
TRBD1	13	TRBV29-1	TRBJ1-1	many	TGCAGCGTTTGGGACAGGGGAAACACTGAAGCTTTCTTT	CSVWDRGNTEAFF
-	14	TRBV12-3/TRBV12-4	TRBJ2-7	-	TGTGCCAGGAGTTTATCAGGGAGTCGATATGAGCAGTACTTC	CARSLSGSRYEQYF
-	15	TRBV4-2	TRBJ1-2	-	TGTGCCAGCAGCCGACCCACTTGCCTAGGGGATGGCTACACCTTC	CASSRPTCLGDGYTF
TRBD2	16	TRBV13	TRBJ2-3	-	TGTGCCAGCAGCAAAGGGACTAGCGGGAGCACAGATAAGCAGTATTTT	CASSKGTSGSTDKQYF
-	17	TRBV11-2	TRBJ2-3	-	TGTACCAGCAGCTTAGATCTAGGGGGACGAATTACAGATACGCAGTATTTT	CTSSLDLGGRITDTQYF